The sequence of this T cell receptor (beta chain) was determined in a study of T cells in localized non-small cell lung cancer. A remark on this clone: What it recognizes is unknown.

The V segment lost 3 bases and the J segment 0 bases; nucleotides outside the gene matches: 6. The CDR3 has 17 amino acids. Germline CDR1 LNHDA, CDR2 SQIVND (reference sequence). Method: immunoSEQ multiplex PCR; TCRdb's copy keeps in-frame clones and lacks some. The data contain about 75,000 clones, approximately 80% of them singletons. Study-wide results and limits: Peak T cell clonality was found in uninvolved adjacent lung, exceeding tumor. Within adjacent lung there appeared a median approximately 60 of the top 100 tumor clones. Heterogeneity is still possible, as just one tumor region was sequenced.

This chain links TRBV19 with TRBJ2-1; 9 bases line up with TRBD1. This TCR came from a female donor older than 55 with stage I lung adenocarcinoma. The sequenced sample was peripheral blood, obtained before any cancer treatment. CDR3 amino acids: CASSMMGQGISYNEQFF. Here the CDR3 DNA reads TGTGCCAGTAGTATGATGGGACAGGGTATCTCCTACAATGAGCAGTTCTTC.